Listed below are T cell receptor beta chains from one sample, sequenced in a study of T cell responses to AZD1222 COVID-19 vaccine. Sequenced by immunoSEQ multiplex PCR; TCRdb stores in-frame clones only, minus some. The table shows some 98,000 clones, with more than 70% occurring only once. The specimen comprised peripheral blood, sampled 28 days after the second AZD1222 dose. The origin of the receptors is an adult who received the AZD1222 COVID-19 vaccine. The CDR3 runs from the conserved cysteine through the conserved F or W. The D gene is left open where the match is weak. Not all rows give a size; the values are once, few, many and, for expanded clones, a class.

. | 16 | TRBJ1-1 | . | TRBV4-1 | TGCGCCAGCAGCACCCTTCGGGGGGGGATGAACACTGAAGCTTTCTTT | CASSTLRGGMNTEAFF
. | 13 | TRBJ1-1 | . | TRBV19 | TGTGCCAGTAGTATATCGGGGAACACTGAAGCTTTCTTT | CASSISGNTEAFF
TRBD2 | 12 | TRBJ2-2 | . | TRBV3-1/TRBV3-2 | TGTGCCAGCAGCAGCCTAGCGGGAGGACTGTTTTTT | CASSSLAGGLFF
TRBD1 | 14 | TRBJ2-1 | . | TRBV10-1 | TGCGCCAGCAGTAGGTCAGGGGGCAACAATGAGCAGTTCTTC | CASSRSGGNNEQFF
TRBD1 | 16 | TRBJ2-3 | . | TRBV4-2 | TGTGCCAGCAGTCAGGGCGGAACAGGGGGCGCGTATACGCAGTATTTT | CASSQGGTGGAYTQYF
TRBD1 | 15 | TRBJ1-5 | . | TRBV4-1 | TGCGCCAGCAGCCAGCCGGGACAGCCGAATCAGCCCCAGCATTTT | CASSQPGQPNQPQHF
. | 13 | TRBJ2-3 | . | TRBV11-2 | TGTGCCAGCAGCTTATCGATCCCAGATACGCAGTATTTT | CASSLSIPDTQYF
TRBD1 | 13 | TRBJ2-7 | . | TRBV27 | TGTGCCACCAGGGGACAGGGGGTTTACGAGCAGTACTTC | CATRGQGVYEQYF
TRBD1 | 14 | TRBJ1-1 | . | TRBV11-2 | TGTGCCAGCAGCTTAGACGGGACAGTCACTGAAGCTTTCTTT | CASSLDGTVTEAFF
. | 12 | TRBJ1-2 | . | TRBV3-1/TRBV3-2 | TGTGCCAGCAGCCAAGGACCCCCTGACTACACCTTC | CASSQGPPDYTF
. | 14 | TRBJ1-1 | . | TRBV5-1 | TGCGCCAGCAGCTTGGGCCAGATGAACACTGAAGCTTTCTTT | CASSLGQMNTEAFF
. | 15 | TRBJ2-7 | . | TRBV4-2 | TGTGCCAGCAGCCAAGATCCCAGCAAACCCTACGAGCAGTACTTC | CASSQDPSKPYEQYF
TRBD2 | 17 | TRBJ2-3 | . | TRBV18 | TGTGCCAGCTCACCTTCCCTCGGTCGGACTAGCAGAGATACGCAGTATTTT | CASSPSLGRTSRDTQYF
. | 16 | TRBJ2-5 | . | TRBV21-1 | TGTGCCAGCAGCAAAAAAAGGGCGTTTCTAGAAGAGACCCAGTACTTC | CASSKKRAFLEETQYF
TRBD1 | 15 | TRBJ2-7 | . | TRBV19 | TGTGCCAGTAGTACCACCGGGACAGCACCCTACGAGCAGTACTTC | CASSTTGTAPYEQYF
. | 14 | TRBJ1-4 | . | TRBV30 | TGTGCCTGGAATTTTGGACGTAATAATGAAAAACTGTTTTTT | CAWNFGRNNEKLFF
. | 14 | TRBJ2-3 | once | TRBV5-4 | TGTGCCAGCAGCCCCGGCGGCGCCTCAGATACGCAGTATTTT | CASSPGGASDTQYF
. | 14 | TRBJ1-5 | . | TRBV5-4 | TGTGCCAGCAGCTTGATGGGGGGCGGTCAGCCCCAGCATTTT | CASSLMGGGQPQHF
TRBD2 | 17 | TRBJ2-1 | . | TRBV25-1 | TGTGCCAGCAGCCCCCAATGGGGGACTAGCGGATACAATGAGCAGTTCTTC | CASSPQWGTSGYNEQFF
TRBD1 | 15 | TRBJ1-2 | once | TRBV5-1 | TGCGCCAGCAGCTCACTAACGGACAGGGGACCGGGCTACACCTTC | CASSSLTDRGPGYTF
. | 15 | TRBJ2-2 | . | TRBV7-6 | TGTGCCAGCAGCCGACAAGCTGTCAACACCGGGGAGCTGTTTTTT | CASSRQAVNTGELFF
. | 14 | TRBJ1-2 | once | TRBV11-2 | TGTGCCAGCAGGTCCGTCCGGGGCAGATATGGCTACACCTTC | CASRSVRGRYGYTF
. | 14 | TRBJ2-7 | . | TRBV3-1/TRBV3-2 | TGTGCCAGCAGCACCCCCGGGATTTCCTACGAGCAGTACTTC | CASSTPGISYEQYF
. | 12 | TRBJ1-1 | . | TRBV3-1/TRBV3-2 | TGTGCCAGCAGTAATAGGGAAGGTAGACCTTTCTTT | CASSNREGRPFF
. | 11 | TRBJ2-3 | . | TRBV5-1 | TGCGCCAGCAGGTCCACAGATACGCAGTATTTT | CASRSTDTQYF
. | 13 | TRBJ2-3 | few | TRBV6-5 | TGTGCCAGCGGGTTACTCCCCCAGGATACGCAGTATTTT | CASGLLPQDTQYF
TRBD1 | 16 | TRBJ1-3 | . | TRBV9 | TGTGCCAGCAGCGTAGCAGGTCAGGGGGTTGGAAACACCATATATTTT | CASSVAGQGVGNTIYF
TRBD1 | 17 | TRBJ1-1 | . | TRBV6-1 | TGTGCCAGCAGTGAAGCGCCAGGGGGCGGTGGAAACACTGAAGCTTTCTTT | CASSEAPGGGGNTEAFF
. | 15 | TRBJ2-7 | . | TRBV10-3 | TGTGCCATCAGTGAGTCTTTCGGGAGCTATCGCGAGCAGTACTTC | CAISESFGSYREQYF
TRBD1 | 13 | TRBJ1-4 | . | TRBV28 | TGTGCCAGCAGGCCGACAGGGGTCGAAAAACTGTTTTTT | CASRPTGVEKLFF
TRBD1 | 15 | TRBJ1-1 | once | TRBV7-9 | TGTGCCAGCAGCTTTCCGGGACAGCTGAACACTGAAGCTTTCTTT | CASSFPGQLNTEAFF